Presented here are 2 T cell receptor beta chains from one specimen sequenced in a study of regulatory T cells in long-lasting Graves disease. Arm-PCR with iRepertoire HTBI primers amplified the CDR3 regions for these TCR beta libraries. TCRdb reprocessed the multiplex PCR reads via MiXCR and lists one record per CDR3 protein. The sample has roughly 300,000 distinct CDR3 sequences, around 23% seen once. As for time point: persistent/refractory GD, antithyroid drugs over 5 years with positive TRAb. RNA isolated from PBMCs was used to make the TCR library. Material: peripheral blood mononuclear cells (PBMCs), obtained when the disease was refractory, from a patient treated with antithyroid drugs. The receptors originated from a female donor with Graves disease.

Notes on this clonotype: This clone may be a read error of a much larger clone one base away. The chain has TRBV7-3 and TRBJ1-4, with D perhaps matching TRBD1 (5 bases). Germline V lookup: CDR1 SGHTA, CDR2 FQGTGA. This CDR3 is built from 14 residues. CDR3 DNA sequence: TGTGTCAGCAGCTTAGTGGGGACTTCAGAAAAACTGTTTTTT. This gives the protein CVSSLVGTSEKLFF. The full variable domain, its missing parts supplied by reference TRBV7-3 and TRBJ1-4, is GAGVSQTPSNKVTEKGKYVELRCDPISGHTALYWYRQSLGQGPEFLIYFQGTGAADDSGLPNDRFFAVRPEGSVSTLKIQRTERGDSAVYLCVSSLVGTSEKLFFGSGTQLSVL.

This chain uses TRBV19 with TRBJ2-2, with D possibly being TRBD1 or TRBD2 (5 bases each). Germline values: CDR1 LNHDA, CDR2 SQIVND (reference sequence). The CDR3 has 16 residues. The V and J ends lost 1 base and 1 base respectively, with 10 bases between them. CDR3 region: CASSIVGTVNTGELFF. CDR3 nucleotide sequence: TGTGCCAGTAGTATAGTCGGGACGGTGAACACCGGGGAGCTGTTTTTT.